A selection of T cell receptor beta chains follows, all from one sample in a study of blood T cell repertoires in COVID-19. Produced via immunoSEQ multiplex PCR; TCRdb's table is partial and in-frame only. In the table there are around 84,000 clones, around nine tenths of which are singletons. The sample was peripheral blood. The receptors derive from a man aged 50 or older with active COVID-19. Each CDR3 is given with its conserved first and last residue. D genes are given only for firm matches. Only some rows state a clone size, as once, few, many or a class for expanded clones.

v_call	clone_size	d_call	j_call	cdr3_aa	cdr3_nt
TRBV4-1	.	.	TRBJ1-6	CASSQGVTWNSPLHF	TGCGCCAGCAGCCAAGGAGTAACCTGGAATTCACCCCTCCACTTT
TRBV28	few	TRBD1	TRBJ2-7	CASSLYRQGAQEQYF	TGTGCCAGCAGTTTATATCGCCAGGGGGCACAGGAGCAGTACTTC
TRBV29-1	.	TRBD1	TRBJ1-1	CSVATPWTGPTTEAFF	TGCAGCGTTGCGACACCTTGGACAGGGCCGACGACTGAAGCTTTCTTT
TRBV6-5	.	TRBD2	TRBJ2-7	CASEAGETDEQYF	TGTGCCAGTGAAGCGGGAGAGACCGACGAGCAGTACTTC
TRBV5-4	.	TRBD2	TRBJ2-5	CASSVTSAPQETQYF	TGTGCCAGCAGCGTCACTAGCGCTCCGCAAGAGACCCAGTACTTC
TRBV5-6	.	.	TRBJ2-7	CASSLGGEQYF	TGTGCCAGCAGCTTGGGCGGAGAGCAGTACTTC
TRBV5-1	.	.	TRBJ1-1	CASSQGTTLNTEAFF	TGCGCCAGCAGCCAGGGGACAACCCTGAACACTGAAGCTTTCTTT
TRBV19	.	TRBD1	TRBJ2-7	CASSRTGMGQTYEQYF	TGTGCCAGTAGCCGGACAGGGATGGGGCAGACCTACGAGCAGTACTTC
TRBV6-5	few	TRBD1	TRBJ1-5	CASSSDRAQPQHF	TGTGCCAGCAGTTCGGACAGGGCTCAGCCCCAGCATTTT
TRBV7-9	once	.	TRBJ2-5	CASSLATNQETQYF	TGTGCCAGCAGCTTAGCGACTAATCAAGAGACCCAGTACTTC
TRBV6-6	few	.	TRBJ1-2	CASSYSDMLYGYTF	TGTGCCAGCAGTTACTCAGACATGCTCTATGGCTACACCTTC
TRBV9	.	.	TRBJ2-2	CASSAFGGGGIVGELFF	TGTGCCAGCAGCGCATTTGGTGGGGGAGGAATTGTCGGGGAGCTGTTTTTT
TRBV7-9	.	TRBD1	TRBJ1-1	CASYPGTGLTEAFF	TGTGCCAGCTACCCCGGGACAGGGCTCACTGAAGCTTTCTTT
TRBV3-1/TRBV3-2	.	.	TRBJ2-7	CASSQAWGGPAPYEQYF	TGTGCCAGCAGCCAGGCCTGGGGGGGCCCCGCACCCTACGAGCAGTACTTC
TRBV5-4	.	.	TRBJ2-1	CASSLHSGTGAEQFF	TGTGCCAGCAGCTTACACAGCGGGACAGGTGCTGAGCAGTTCTTC
TRBV28	.	TRBD1	TRBJ1-6	CASSTGVLYNSPLHF	TGTGCCAGCTCCACAGGGGTCCTATATAATTCACCCCTCCACTTT
TRBV19	few	.	TRBJ1-6	CASSISFYNSPLHF	TGTGCCAGTAGTATATCCTTCTATAATTCACCCCTCCACTTT
TRBV5-4	.	TRBD2	TRBJ2-7	CASSQRGAHEQYF	TGTGCCAGCAGCCAGCGGGGCGCACACGAGCAGTACTTC